This TCR beta chain was sequenced during a study of T-cell reconstitution after alpha-beta-depleted transplantation in children. The library targeted TCRbeta and was prepared with unique molecular identifiers. One entry per CDR3 protein results from TCRdb running MiXCR on the PCR reads. The sample yields approximately 270,000 distinct CDR3 sequences, about 10% seen once. Germline V lookup: CDR1 SGHRS, CDR2 YFSETQ. Trimming pared 2 bases from V and 6 bases from J, leaving 9 bases between. The CDR3 extends over 14 amino acids. This clonotype was recorded a few times. The input for sequencing was PBMCs from the stem cell graft donor, taken from the stem cell graft. The source of this sequence is a human donor who donated a stem cell graft to a child with SCID. The rearrangement joins TRBV5-1 to TRBJ1-6; D is uncertain. The CDR3 region is CASSFVGVNSPLHF. CDR3 sequence (DNA): TGCGCCAGCAGCTTCGTGGGCGTTAATTCACCCCTCCACTTT.